The next 25 T cell receptor beta chains were all read from a single sample in a study of shared clonotypes between healthy human individuals. Produced via immunoSEQ multiplex PCR; TCRdb's table is partial and in-frame only. The sample has 1,500,000 or so clones; approximately 98.5% are singletons. Sequencing was performed on naive CD4+ T cells sorted from blood. Subset in this sample: CD45RA+ positively selected. Source of these receptors: a young man in good health.

The gene calls are TRBV7-4 and TRBJ2-2; D call uncertain. Trimming pared 0 bases from V and 6 bases from J, leaving 2 bases between. CDR3 length: 12 amino acids. Germline V gene lookup returns CDR1 SGHVT and CDR2 SQSDAQ. The DNA of the CDR3 is TGTGCCAGCAGCTTAGCTCCCGGGGAGCTGTTTTTT. Translation gives CASSLAPGELFF.

The rearrangement links TRBV5-1 to TRBJ1-5; the D is unclear. Trimming pared 2 bases from V and 0 bases from J, leaving 9 bases between. Germline V gives CDR1 SGHRS, CDR2 YFSETQ. The CDR3 has 15 amino acids. CDR3 nucleotide sequence: TGCGCCAGCAGCTTCTCTCCGTATAGCAATCAGCCCCAGCATTTT. Translation gives CASSFSPYSNQPQHF.

The rearrangement joins TRBV19 to TRBJ2-2; TRBD1 is a possible D gene (7 bases). CDR1 is LNHDA and CDR2 is SQIVND in the germline V gene (reference sequence). The V end was cut by 10 bases, the J end by 2 bases, with 20 bases between. CDR3 length equals 16 residues. CDR3 in amino acids: CATRGKGALNTGELFF. The CDR3 DNA is TGTGCCACCCGCGGGAAGGGGGCTCTTAACACCGGGGAGCTGTTTTTT.

The genes are TRBV18 and TRBJ2-7; no firm D call. The CDR3 contains 13 residues. CDR1 is KGHSH, CDR2 LQKENI, per germline. Trimming shortened V by 1 base and J by 3 bases, and 7 bases separated the two germline ends. CDR3 nucleotides: TGTGCCAGCTCACCACTACATTACTACGAGCAGTACTTC. Translating gives CASSPLHYYEQYF. Full variable domain (missing parts from reference TRBV18 and TRBJ2-7): NAGVMQNPRHLVRRRGQEARLRCSPMKGHSHVYWYRQLPEEGLKFMVYLQKENIIDESGMPKERFSAEFPKEGPSILRIQQVVRGDSAAYFCASSPLHYYEQYFGPGTRLTVT.

V is TRBV18 and J is TRBJ2-1; D possibly corresponds to TRBD1 (6 bases). CDR3 length equals 12 residues. The germline gives CDR1 KGHSH, CDR2 LQKENI. The V gene lost 4 bases and the J gene lost 8 bases, with 9 bases spanning the gap. CDR3 bases: TGTGCCAGCTCACTCGCAGGGGATGAGCAGTTCTTC. It is translated as CASSLAGDEQFF.

The rearrangement uses TRBV6-1 and TRBJ2-7; 8 bases map to TRBD2. The V gene end was trimmed by 5 bases and the J gene end by 0 bases; junction bases not matched to a gene: 6. CDR3 length: 15 residues. CDR1 is MNHNS and CDR2 is SASEGT in the germline V gene. CDR3: CASSKSGSYSYEQYF. Here the CDR3 DNA reads TGTGCCAGCAGTAAAAGCGGGAGTTACTCCTACGAGCAGTACTTC.

This chain connects TRBV5-8 to TRBJ1-5; tentatively, D is TRBD1 (5 bases). The germline V and J ends were trimmed by 4 bases and 9 bases, with 17 bases remaining between them. The CDR3 is 14 amino acids. Looked up from germline, CDR1 is SGHTS and CDR2 is YDEGEE. For the CDR3, the DNA is TGTGCCAGCAGCCCGACAGAAAACCATAGGCCCCAGCATTTT. This encodes CASSPTENHRPQHF. Full variable domain (rest looked up from reference TRBV5-8 and TRBJ1-5): EAGVTQSPTHLIKTRGQQATLRCSPISGHTSVYWYQQALGLGLQFLLWYDEGEERNRGNFPPRFSGRQFPNYSSELNVNALELEDSALYLCASSPTENHRPQHFGDGTRLSIL.

V and J are TRBV5-1 and TRBJ1-4; possibly TRBD1 for D (6 bases). From germline, CDR1 is SGHRS and CDR2 YFSETQ. The CDR3 consists of 15 residues. Trimming took off 4 bases at V and 8 bases at J, with 18 bases between the two ends. In DNA, the CDR3 is TGCGCCAGCAGCCCCCAAGGGGGGGCTTGGGAAAAACTGTTTTTT. Encoded protein: CASSPQGGAWEKLFF.

This rearrangement joins TRBV15 to TRBJ1-5; 9 bases match TRBD1. This CDR3 spans 16 amino acids. The V gene end was trimmed by 3 bases and the J gene end by 5 bases; junction bases not matched to a gene: 8. Germline V gives CDR1 LNHNV, CDR2 YYDKDF (reference sequence). The CDR3, as DNA: TGTGCCACCAGCAGGGGGAGGGACAGGGCCGATCAGCCCCAGCATTTT. It translates to CATSRGRDRADQPQHF.

The chain couples TRBV7-8 to TRBJ2-2, with 8 bases lining up with TRBD2. This CDR3 has 16 residues. The germline gives CDR1 SGHVS, CDR2 FQNEAQ. The V and J ends lost 0 bases and 4 bases, in that order; junction bases with no gene match: 4. This CDR3 is CASSLARGASTGELFF. CDR3 in DNA: TGTGCCAGCAGCTTAGCGCGGGGGGCTAGCACCGGGGAGCTGTTTTTT.

The rearrangement links TRBV28 to TRBJ1-5; D ambiguous. In germline, CDR1 is MDHEN, CDR2 SYDVKM. This CDR3 has 11 amino acids. V lost 7 bases to trimming and J lost 9 bases, with 10 bases between them. The CDR3 is CASNGPPPQHF. In DNA form, the CDR3 reads TGTGCCAGCAACGGCCCACCGCCCCAGCATTTT.

This sequence joins TRBV6-1 and TRBJ1-2; no clear D. Trimming took off 4 bases at V and 4 bases at J, with 13 bases between the two ends. The length of the CDR3 is 14 residues. Germline loops: CDR1 MNHNS, CDR2 SASEGT. The CDR3 region is CASSGTPGIYGYTF. The CDR3 bases are TGTGCCAGCAGTGGAACACCCGGTATCTATGGCTACACCTTC.

The rearrangement joins TRBV5-4 to TRBJ2-5; D unresolved. The CDR3 is 13 residues long. Germline assignment: CDR1 SGHNT and CDR2 YYREEE (reference sequence). Trimming pared 1 base from V and 5 bases from J, leaving 9 bases between. The CDR3 spells CASSLKGPETQYF. The CDR3 DNA is TGTGCCAGCAGCTTGAAGGGCCCTGAGACCCAGTACTTC.

This clone is a singleton in its sample. The junction differs from germline at one of its ends, possibly a read error. The CDR3 protein is CASSSPAASTSF. The CDR3 DNA sequence: TGTGCCAGCAGTTCTCCCGCGGCGAGTACCTCCTTC. The chain employs TRBV28 and TRBJ1-2; D is unresolved. CDR1 is MDHEN and CDR2 is SYDVKM in the germline V gene. CDR3 size: 12 residues.

The CDR3 loop reads CASSERTGDTEAFF. In DNA form, the CDR3 reads TGCGCCAGCAGTGAGAGGACAGGCGACACTGAAGCTTTCTTT. The gene calls are TRBV10-1 and TRBJ1-1, with 7 bases aligning to TRBD1. The length of the CDR3 is 14 residues. The V gene's germline CDR1 is WNHNN and CDR2 SYGVQD (reference sequence). J gave up 3 bases and V 2 bases, and 3 bases lay outside the gene matches.

The chain joins TRBV7-9 to TRBJ2-7; 7 nucleotides line up with TRBD1. This CDR3 contains 16 residues. CDR1 SEHNR and CDR2 FQNEAQ come from the germline V gene (reference sequence). V trimming: 0 bases; J trimming: 7 bases; junction bases outside the gene matches: 12. The CDR3 spells CASSLATPNRGWEQYF. The CDR3, as DNA: TGTGCCAGCAGCTTAGCGACCCCAAACAGGGGTTGGGAGCAGTACTTC. The whole variable domain, remainder taken from reference TRBV7-9 and TRBJ2-7, is DTGVSQNPRHKITKRGQNVTFRCDPISEHNRLYWYRQTLGQGPEFLTYFQNEAQLEKSRLLSDRFSAERPKGSFSTLEIQRTEQGDSAMYLCASSLATPNRGWEQYFGPGTRLTVT.

The chain uses TRBV4-1 and TRBJ2-3; 7 nucleotides match TRBD2. This CDR3 is built from 17 residues. V was pared by 0 bases and J by 2 bases, with 8 bases of the junction left unmatched. CDR1 and CDR2 (germline): MGHRA, YSYEKL. The chain's CDR3 is CASSQDGGGALTDTQYF. CDR3 nucleotides: TGCGCCAGCAGCCAAGATGGGGGAGGGGCGCTCACAGATACGCAGTATTTT.

The chain is built from TRBV11-3 and TRBJ2-2, with TRBD2 identical over 9 bases. This CDR3 spans 17 amino acids. V gave up 1 base and J gave up 6 bases; unmatched junction bases: 9. CDR1 and CDR2 (germline): SGHNT, YENEEA. The CDR3 coding sequence is TGTGCCAGCAGCTTAGGGCCTGAGCGGGAGGTTTCCGGGGAGCTGTTTTTT. This sequence encodes CASSLGPEREVSGELFF.

The V gene is TRBV2, the J gene TRBJ1-4, with a possible D match to TRBD1 (6 bases). The CDR3 spans 15 residues. Germline CDR1 reads SNHLY; CDR2 reads FYNNEI. The V end was cut by 6 bases, the J end by 7 bases, with 18 bases between. The CDR3 spells CASSELGGSREKLFF. The CDR3 nucleotides are TGTGCCAGCAGCGAACTAGGGGGTTCGCGTGAAAAACTGTTTTTT. Full variable domain (missing parts from reference TRBV2 and TRBJ1-4): EPEVTQTPSHQVTQMGQEVILRCVPISNHLYFYWYRQILGQKVEFLVSFYNNEISEKSEIFDDQFSVERPDGSNFTLKIRSTKLEDSAMYFCASSELGGSREKLFFGSGTQLSVL.

The chain carries TRBV27 and TRBJ2-7; TRBD2 agrees at 9 bases. Germline CDR1 is MNHEY and CDR2 is SMNVEV (reference sequence). Trimming removed 6 bases from V and 5 bases from J; junction bases left unmatched: 5. CDR3 length equals 13 residues. CDR3 residues: CASRASGINEQYF. The CDR3 coding sequence is TGTGCCAGCAGAGCTAGCGGGATCAACGAGCAGTACTTC.

A note on this clone: One end of the junction varies from germline; a read error may be responsible. The J gene is TRBJ2-2, the V gene TRBV7-6; TRBD2 might be the D (6 bases). Germline CDR1 is SGHVS and CDR2 is FNYEAQ. The CDR3 runs 16 residues. The CDR3 loop is CASSLALGPNTGELFF. The CDR3 DNA follows: TGTGCCAGCAGCCTAGCGTTGGGACCCAACACCGGGGAGCTGTTTTTT.

The gene calls are TRBV5-1 and TRBJ2-7, with D possibly matching TRBD1 (6 bases). The V gene's germline CDR1 is SGHRS and CDR2 YFSETQ. The CDR3 is made up of 15 amino acids. V was shortened by 4 bases and J by 7 bases, with 21 bases between the two germline ends. The CDR3, as DNA: TGCGCCAGCAGCACGACAGGACGTCGGATTAGGGAGCAGTACTTC. It translates to CASSTTGRRIREQYF.

The V and J genes are TRBV14 and TRBJ2-1, with TRBD2 matching over 9 bases. This CDR3 region has 20 residues. Looked up from germline, CDR1 is SGHDN and CDR2 is FVKESK. J was trimmed by 3 bases and V by 1 base; bases with no gene match: 16. In DNA form, the CDR3 reads TGTGCCAGCAGCCAAGGCGGGTTGGCGGGAGGGCTAAACGTCTACAATGAGCAGTTCTTC. It translates to CASSQGGLAGGLNVYNEQFF.

The chain has TRBV11-2 and TRBJ2-7; the D gene is possibly TRBD2 (5 bases). Trimming removed 5 bases at V and 5 bases at J, with 16 bases between. The CDR3 consists of 14 residues. CDR1 and CDR2 (germline): SGHAT, FQNNGV. The CDR3 DNA reads as TGTGCCAGCAGCCCCCTGACGGGAACGAACGAGCAGTACTTC. Protein product: CASSPLTGTNEQYF.

The gene calls are TRBV6-1 and TRBJ2-5, with D uncertain. The length of the CDR3 is 10 residues. V was cut by 8 bases and J by 8 bases, with 9 bases left in between. Looked up from germline, CDR1 is MNHNS and CDR2 is SASEGT. The CDR3 here is CASELVTQYF. For the CDR3, the DNA is TGTGCCAGCGAATTGGTTACCCAGTACTTC.